The next 8 T cell receptor beta chains were all read from a single sample in a study of cytomegalovirus exposure and HLA in healthy donors. Clones were sequenced by immunoSEQ multiplex PCR, and TCRdb holds only the in-frame ones, with some missing. The sample lists 100,000 to 150,000 clones, 75% to 90% seen once, with about 2% in the top ten. Sequenced sample: PBMCs. The source is a woman under 30 in good health and CMV-seronegative.

V is TRBV4-2 and J is TRBJ2-7, with 9 bases lining up with TRBD2. The CDR3 has 14 residues. J gave up 6 bases and V 2 bases, and 5 bases lay outside the gene matches. The germline V gene has CDR1 LGHNA and CDR2 YNFKEQ. CDR3 nucleotides: TGTGCCAGCAGCCAACTAGCGGGAAGCGGCGAGCAGTACTTC. Its translation: CASSQLAGSGEQYF.

V is TRBV27 and J is TRBJ1-2; TRBD1 aligns across 11 bases. Germline V gene lookup returns CDR1 MNHEY and CDR2 SMNVEV (reference sequence). The CDR3 covers 16 residues. Unmatched junction bases numbered 11, after V lost 8 bases and J lost 3 bases. The DNA of the CDR3 is TGTGCCAGCCCGGACAGGGGGCGCGATAATTACTATGGCTACACCTTC. Protein: CASPDRGRDNYYGYTF.

The chain carries TRBV2 and TRBJ1-1; D is unresolved. Trimming took off 3 bases at V and 5 bases at J, with 13 bases between the two ends. This CDR3 contains 14 residues. Per germline, CDR1 SNHLY and CDR2 FYNNEI. The CDR3 reads CASSDNPGNTEAFF. CDR3 nucleotides: TGTGCCAGCAGTGATAATCCCGGGAATACTGAAGCTTTCTTT.

The V and J genes are TRBV7-8 and TRBJ2-5; 7 nucleotides match TRBD1. V trimming: 5 bases; J trimming: 7 bases; junction bases outside the gene matches: 25. The CDR3 is 19 residues long. Germline V gene data show CDR1 as SGHVS and CDR2 as FQNEAQ. CDR3 nucleotide sequence: TGTGCCAGCAGCGCAGAGCGCCTAGGACTGGGACAGCGAAAGGTGACCCAGTACTTC. This gives the protein CASSAERLGLGQRKVTQYF.

The chain is built from TRBV2 and TRBJ1-1; D call uncertain. The CDR3 sequence is 14 residues long. Germline V gene lookup returns CDR1 SNHLY and CDR2 FYNNEI. The ends were cut back, 3 bases at V and 3 bases at J, with 11 bases in the middle. Written as DNA, the CDR3 is TGTGCCAGCAGTGACGGGGTATCGGACACTGAAGCTTTCTTT. It specifies CASSDGVSDTEAFF. The entire variable domain, with the rest obtained from reference TRBV2 and TRBJ1-1, is as follows: EPEVTQTPSHQVTQMGQEVILRCVPISNHLYFYWYRQILGQKVEFLVSFYNNEISEKSEIFDDQFSVERPDGSNFTLKIRSTKLEDSAMYFCASSDGVSDTEAFFGQGTRLTVV.

This clone was seen a few times. Different DNA sequences within this sample yield the same CDR3. The chain joins TRBV5-4 to TRBJ2-3; TRBD2 is a possible D gene (6 bases). Per germline, CDR1 SGHNT and CDR2 YYREEE (reference sequence). Trimming removed 4 bases from V and 4 bases from J, with 10 bases in between. The CDR3 length is 13 residues. The CDR3 loop reads CASSPSGSDTQYF. The CDR3 region has the DNA TGTGCCAGCAGCCCGAGCGGGTCAGATACGCAGTATTTT.

A few counts support this clone. The rearrangement links TRBV9 to TRBJ2-7, with D perhaps matching TRBD2 (6 bases). The CDR3 has 15 amino acids. Trimming shortened V by 3 bases and J by 2 bases, and 15 bases separated the two germline ends. The germline V gene encodes CDR1 SGDLS and CDR2 YYNGEE. CDR3 nucleotides: TGTGCCAGCAGCGAGGGACTCCTACCCACCTACGAGCAGTACTTC. It is translated as CASSEGLLPTYEQYF.

V usage is TRBV7-8 and J usage is TRBJ2-1; D perhaps matches TRBD1 (6 bases). The CDR3 totals 15 residues. V lost 4 bases to trimming and J lost 6 bases, with 16 bases between them. Germline CDR1 SGHVS, CDR2 FQNEAQ. The CDR3 loop reads CASSSTGRLFNEQFF. In DNA, the CDR3 is TGTGCCAGCAGCTCTACAGGGCGTCTCTTCAATGAGCAGTTCTTC.